The clone carrying this T cell receptor beta chain came up a few times. The sample originates from a study of blood T cell repertoires in COVID-19. Across the whole study: Acute and convalescent COVID-19 specimens originated in the United States, Italy and Spain.

A COVID-19 case was met by exposed participants within 2 weeks before study entry. V gave up 5 bases and J gave up 6 bases; unmatched junction bases: 9. Germline CDR1 and CDR2: MRHNA and SNTAGT. The CDR3 is 14 amino acids. Methods used by the authors: Estimates of nucleated cell counts were drawn from the amplification of reference gene primers. The repertoire was sequenced with immunoSEQ multiplex PCR; TCRdb's copy has only in-frame clones and lacks some. The DNA was the basis for D and trimming; V, J and clone size are from that table. The data show 200,000 to 250,000 clones, roughly 80% seen once. The clonotype comes from a woman aged 45-65 years who had been exposed to COVID-19. The sequenced sample consisted of PBMCs or T cells enriched from blood (not recorded which). The chain links TRBV6-4 to TRBJ1-2; 7 bases map to TRBD1. The CDR3 nucleotides read TGTGCCAGCAGTACAGGGGAAGTGACTAATGGCTACACCTTC. It specifies CASSTGEVTNGYTF.